This T cell receptor (beta chain) was captured in a study of shared clonotypes between healthy human individuals. TCRdb keeps only in-frame clones here, not all; method: immunoSEQ multiplex PCR. This table has about 710,000 clones, over 60% appearing once. Study conclusions and caveats: In contrast to clonotypes shared by all four donors, non-shared clonotypes had lower generation probabilities. Larger richness was generally estimated for naive than memory subsets.

Healthy HIV-negative adults with no recent acute infections or vaccinations were recruited as donors. This CDR3 comprises 14 residues. V shed 6 bases and J shed 4 bases, with 16 bases lying between them. The germline V gene has CDR1 MNHEY and CDR2 SMNVEV (reference sequence). A remark on this clone: Its matching antigen is unknown.

The sample consisted of memory CD4+ T cells sorted from blood. Subset meaning: CD45RA-negative fraction. The chain links TRBV27 to TRBJ2-7; possible D gene TRBD1, 5 bases. This clonotype originated in a young woman in good health. This CDR3 reads CASRPLDTLYEQYF. CDR3 bases: TGTGCCAGCAGACCACTGGACACACTTTACGAGCAGTACTTC.